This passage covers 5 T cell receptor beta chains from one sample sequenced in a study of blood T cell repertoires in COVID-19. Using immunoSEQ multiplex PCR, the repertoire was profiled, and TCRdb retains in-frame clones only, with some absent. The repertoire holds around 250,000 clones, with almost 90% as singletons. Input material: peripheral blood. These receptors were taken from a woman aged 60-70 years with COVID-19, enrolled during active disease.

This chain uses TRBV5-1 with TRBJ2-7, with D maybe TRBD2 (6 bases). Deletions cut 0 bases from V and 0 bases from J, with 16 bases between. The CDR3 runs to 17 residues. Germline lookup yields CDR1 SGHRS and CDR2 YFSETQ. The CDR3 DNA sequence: TGCGCCAGCAGCTTGGGTCCGGGAGACATCGTCTCCTACGAGCAGTACTTC. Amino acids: CASSLGPGDIVSYEQYF.

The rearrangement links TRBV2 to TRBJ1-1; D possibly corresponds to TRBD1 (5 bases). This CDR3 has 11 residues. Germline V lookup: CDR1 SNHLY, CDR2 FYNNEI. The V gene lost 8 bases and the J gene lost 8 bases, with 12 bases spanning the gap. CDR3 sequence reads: CASSSQGEAFF. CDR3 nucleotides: TGTGCCAGCTCTTCCCAGGGCGAAGCTTTCTTT.

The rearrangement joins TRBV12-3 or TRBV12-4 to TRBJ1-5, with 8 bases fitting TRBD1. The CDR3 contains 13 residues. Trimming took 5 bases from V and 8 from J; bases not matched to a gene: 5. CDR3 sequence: CASSPDRVEPQHF. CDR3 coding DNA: TGTGCCAGCAGTCCGGACAGGGTCGAGCCCCAGCATTTT.

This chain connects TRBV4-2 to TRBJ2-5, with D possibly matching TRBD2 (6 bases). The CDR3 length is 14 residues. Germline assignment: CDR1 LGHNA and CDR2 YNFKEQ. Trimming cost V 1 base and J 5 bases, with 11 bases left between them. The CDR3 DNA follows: TGTGCCAGCAGCCAAGTTGGGGGGAGGGAGACCCAGTACTTC. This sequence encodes CASSQVGGRETQYF.

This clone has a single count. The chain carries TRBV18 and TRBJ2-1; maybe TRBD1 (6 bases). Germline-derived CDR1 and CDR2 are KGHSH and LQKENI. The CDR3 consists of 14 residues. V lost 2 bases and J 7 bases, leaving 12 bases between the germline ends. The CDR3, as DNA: TGTGCCAGCTCACCATTAGGACAGAGTAATGAGCAGTTCTTC. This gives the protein CASSPLGQSNEQFF. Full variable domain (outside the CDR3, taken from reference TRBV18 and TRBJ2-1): NAGVMQNPRHLVRRRGQEARLRCSPMKGHSHVYWYRQLPEEGLKFMVYLQKENIIDESGMPKERFSAEFPKEGPSILRIQQVVRGDSAAYFCASSPLGQSNEQFFGPGTRLTVL.